These 24 T cell receptor beta chains originate from one sample sequenced in a study of regulatory T cells in long-lasting Graves disease. To make TCR beta libraries, researchers used iRepertoire HTBI primers and Arm-PCR of CDR3 regions. TCRdb re-called the multiplex PCR reads through MiXCR, storing one row per CDR3 protein. Of roughly 420,000 distinct CDR3 sequences in the sample, roughly 16% were seen once. Time point meaning: newly diagnosed GD, antithyroid drugs for less than 3 months. The TCR library was made from RNA that had been extracted from PBMCs in TRIzol. The sequenced sample was peripheral blood mononuclear cells (PBMCs), obtained at new diagnosis, from a patient treated with antithyroid drugs. Receptor source: a female donor with Graves disease.

The table lists this clonotype with many counts. The J gene is TRBJ2-3, the V gene TRBV28; D is perhaps TRBD1 (5 bases). From germline, CDR1 is MDHEN and CDR2 SYDVKM. This CDR3 contains 14 residues. V gave up 6 bases and J gave up 2 bases, with 12 bases separating them. The CDR3 here is CASSTDTFTDTQYF. CDR3 DNA: TGTGCCAGCAGCACGGACACTTTCACAGATACGCAGTATTTT.

This clonotype was seen a handful of times. The V call is TRBV6-2 or TRBV6-3, the J call TRBJ2-7; a possible D gene is TRBD1 (6 bases). The CDR3 length is 16 residues. Germline loops: CDR1 MNHEY, CDR2 SVGEGT. V shed 6 bases and J shed 6 bases, with 24 bases lying between them. CDR3 in DNA: TGTGCCAGCAGGGAATGGAAAACAGGGTCCCTCCGCGAGCAGTACTTC. Translated: CASREWKTGSLREQYF.

This clonotype came up many times. The rearrangement links TRBV7-3 to TRBJ2-2; D is perhaps TRBD1 (6 bases). Trimming took off 4 bases at V and 0 bases at J, with 12 bases between the two ends. The germline gives CDR1 SGHTA, CDR2 FQGTGA. The CDR3 consists of 16 residues. The CDR3 bases are TGTGCCAGCAGCTCCGGGACACTTGCGAACACCGGGGAGCTGTTTTTT. Amino acids: CASSSGTLANTGELFF.

This clonotype was found once. This chain uses TRBV7-3 with TRBJ2-1, with D possibly being TRBD1 (5 bases). In germline, CDR1 is SGHTA, CDR2 FQGTGA. Trimming cost V 5 bases and J 0 bases, with 11 bases left between them. The CDR3 has 15 residues. The CDR3, as DNA: TGTGCCAGCAGCCCGGAAGGGGTCTCCTACAATGAGCAGTTCTTC. Translating it yields CASSPEGVSYNEQFF.

The table lists this clonotype with a few counts. A much larger clone sits a single nucleotide away, making a read error possible. The CDR3 reads CASSPTPGQNTGAFF. DNA for the CDR3: TGTGCCAGCAGCCCTACCCCGGGACAGAACACTGGAGCTTTCTTT. The gene calls are TRBV12-3 or TRBV12-4 and TRBJ1-1; 7 nucleotides align to TRBD1. The CDR3 extends over 15 amino acids.

This clonotype was observed at least ten times. The rearrangement joins TRBV14 to TRBJ2-3, with TRBD1 matching 9 bases. Per the germline V gene, CDR1 is SGHDN and CDR2 is FVKESK. J was trimmed by 0 bases and V by 2 bases; bases with no gene match: 6. The CDR3 consists of 17 residues. The CDR3 DNA sequence: TGTGCCAGCAGCCAAATTTACGGGACAGGGAGCACAGATACGCAGTATTTT. Encoded protein: CASSQIYGTGSTDTQYF.

This clonotype has at least ten counts. The rearrangement links TRBV6-1 to TRBJ1-1; tentative D call: TRBD1 (6 bases). The CDR3 contains 17 residues. V was pared by 4 bases and J by 3 bases, with 21 bases between. CDR1 MNHNS and CDR2 SASEGT come from the germline V gene. CDR3 region: CASSVGGPRGWDTEAFF. DNA of the CDR3: TGTGCCAGCAGTGTAGGGGGACCGCGTGGGTGGGACACTGAAGCTTTCTTT.

The rearrangement links TRBV7-9 to TRBJ2-6, with 7 positions matching TRBD1. This CDR3 has 16 residues. Germline values: CDR1 SEHNR, CDR2 FQNEAQ (reference sequence). V was pared by 8 bases and J by 0 bases, with 7 bases of the junction left unmatched. DNA for the CDR3: TGTGCCAGCCCCTGGGCAGGGGGCTCTGGGGCCAACGTCCTGACTTTC. This sequence encodes CASPWAGGSGANVLTF.

This clonotype was observed many times. The chain carries TRBV28 and TRBJ1-2; 8 bases map to TRBD1. With 6 bases clipped from V and 5 bases from J, the junction kept 8 bases outside the gene matches. The length of the CDR3 is 14 residues. Germline CDR1 reads MDHEN; CDR2 reads SYDVKM. The DNA of the CDR3 is TGTGCCAGCAGAGCTATGACAGGGGTATATGGCTACACCTTC. This codes for CASRAMTGVYGYTF.

Concerning this clonotype: This may come from a read error, since a much larger clone is one base off. This chain joins TRBV28 and TRBJ2-5; D tentatively reads TRBD1 or TRBD2 (5 bases each). With the DNA end fitting TRBJ2-1 better, the J assignment may be wrong. CDR3 length: 15 residues. CDR1 MDHEN and CDR2 SYDVKM come from the germline V gene. As DNA, the CDR3 is TGTGCCAGCGGCCCCCGGGGCCCCCTTTGGGAGACCCAGTTCTTC. This codes for CASGPRGPLWETQFF.

This clonotype was counted many times. The rearrangement uses TRBV12-3 or TRBV12-4 and TRBJ2-1, with D uncertain. The CDR3 covers 13 residues. V lost 10 bases, J lost 0 bases, and 10 bases lay in between. DNA of the CDR3: TGTGCCACCCGGGCACCCTCCTACAATGAGCAGTTCTTC. This codes for CATRAPSYNEQFF.

This clonotype was recorded a few times. This chain connects TRBV6-1 to TRBJ2-7; D gene unclear. The ends were cut back, 10 bases at V and 6 bases at J, with 13 bases in the middle. The CDR3 runs to 11 residues. Germline V CDR1 and CDR2: MNHNS, SASEGT. The CDR3 DNA reads as TGTGCCACCGTTCGCATCGGCGAGCAGTACTTC. Its translation is CATVRIGEQYF.

This chain joins TRBV27 and TRBJ1-2; no reliable D call. The length of the CDR3 is 14 residues. V lost 7 bases and J lost 4, with 16 bases in between. Germline V gene data show CDR1 as MNHEY and CDR2 as SMNVEV (reference sequence). The CDR3 nucleotides are TGTGCCAGCACCAATGAGACACCTCCCTATGGCTACACCTTC. Translation gives CASTNETPPYGYTF.

The V gene is TRBV27, the J gene TRBJ1-5, with 7 bases lining up with TRBD1. The trim removed 5 bases at V and 6 bases at J, leaving 10 bases unmatched. Germline CDR1 reads MNHEY; CDR2 reads SMNVEV (reference sequence). The CDR3 covers 15 residues. CDR3 in amino acids: CASSHSKGGGQPQHF. As DNA, the CDR3 is TGTGCCAGCAGTCATTCGAAAGGGGGCGGTCAGCCCCAGCATTTT.

This clonotype was detected many times. The chain uses TRBV29-1 and TRBJ2-1, with D maybe TRBD1 (6 bases). The V end lost 7 bases, the J end lost 6 bases, and 13 bases lay between the germline ends. CDR3 length: 12 amino acids. The germline gives CDR1 SQVTM, CDR2 ANQGSEA. CDR3 coding DNA: TGCAGCGCAGGGACACGAGGCAATGAGCAGTTCTTC. Residues: CSAGTRGNEQFF.

This clonotype showed up many times. The chain has TRBV10-2 and TRBJ2-3; 8 bases fit TRBD2. Germline loops: CDR1 WSHSY, CDR2 SAAADI. V lost 2 bases and J lost 1; bases outside the gene matches: 8. CDR3 length equals 17 residues. CDR3: CASSEPHTSGRTDTQYF. The CDR3 DNA is TGCGCCAGCAGTGAGCCACATACTAGCGGACGCACAGATACGCAGTATTTT.

The V gene is TRBV2, the J gene TRBJ2-7, with D possibly being TRBD1 or TRBD2 (6 bases each). The CDR3 extends over 13 amino acids. Germline V lookup: CDR1 SNHLY, CDR2 FYNNEI. The V end was cut by 8 bases, the J end by 3 bases, with 14 bases between. CDR3 in DNA: TGTGCCAGCCGGGGGCCAATGAACTACGAGCAGTACTTC. Amino acid sequence: CASRGPMNYEQYF.

This clonotype was counted ten times or more. This chain joins TRBV30 and TRBJ2-3, with D hard to call. This CDR3 has 12 residues. V lost 3 bases and J lost 4, with 8 bases in between. Germline CDR1 is GTSNPN and CDR2 is SVGIG (reference sequence). The chain's CDR3 is CAWRSASDTQYF. The DNA for the CDR3 is TGTGCCTGGAGATCGGCGTCAGATACGCAGTATTTT.

This clonotype was counted between two and nine times. This chain links TRBV9 with TRBJ2-5, with D possibly being TRBD2 (7 bases). Trimming took 0 bases from V and 5 from J, leaving 14 bases between them. This CDR3 has 15 amino acids. Per germline, CDR1 SGDLS and CDR2 YYNGEE. CDR3 amino acids: CASSVDGGGGETQYF. The CDR3 DNA is TGTGCCAGCAGCGTAGACGGCGGGGGCGGGGAGACCCAGTACTTC.

In its sample, this clonotype was seen a few times. J is TRBJ2-5 and V is TRBV2; perhaps TRBD2 as D (7 bases). This CDR3 is built from 13 residues. Per the germline V gene, CDR1 is SNHLY and CDR2 is FYNNEI. Trimming shortened V by 6 bases and J by 2 bases, and 10 bases separated the two germline ends. The CDR3: CASRRGGQETQYF. CDR3 DNA sequence: TGTGCCAGCAGGAGGGGGGGGCAAGAGACCCAGTACTTC.

This sequence joins TRBV6-9 and TRBJ2-7; TRBD2 might be the D (6 bases). This CDR3 region has 15 residues. The germline gives CDR1 MNHGY, CDR2 SVAAGI. Trimming stripped 3 bases from V and 6 bases from J, with 18 bases between. The CDR3 DNA sequence: TGTGCCAGCAGTTACTCCGGGGGAGAAGCACGCGAGCAGTACTTC. Its protein product is CASSYSGGEAREQYF.

This rearrangement joins TRBV6-1 to TRBJ2-1; weak D call: TRBD2 (5 bases). Germline assignment: CDR1 MNHNS and CDR2 SASEGT. The CDR3 consists of 16 residues. Trimming stripped 7 bases from V and 5 bases from J, with 21 bases between. CDR3 residues: CASTHPGFGLDNEQFF. CDR3 nucleotides: TGTGCCAGCACCCATCCGGGGTTTGGACTCGACAATGAGCAGTTCTTC.

There are many counts of this clonotype. The chain carries TRBV10-3 and TRBJ2-7; 11 bases agree with TRBD2. The CDR3 has 14 residues. V lost 8 bases, J lost 2 bases, and 5 bases stayed unmatched. The germline V gene has CDR1 ENHRY and CDR2 SYGVKD. The CDR3 coding sequence is TGTGCCATCCGAACTAGCGGGGGCACCTACGAGCAGTACTTC. Protein sequence: CAIRTSGGTYEQYF.

This rearrangement joins TRBV7-2 to TRBJ2-2; D ambiguous. Trimming removed 5 bases from V and 6 bases from J, with 19 bases in between. Looked up from germline, CDR1 is SGHTA and CDR2 is FQGNSA. The CDR3 has 16 residues. The CDR3 DNA follows: TGTGCCAGCAGCCAGGTAGACCCACCTCTCGCCGGGGAGCTGTTTTTT. It codes for CASSQVDPPLAGELFF.